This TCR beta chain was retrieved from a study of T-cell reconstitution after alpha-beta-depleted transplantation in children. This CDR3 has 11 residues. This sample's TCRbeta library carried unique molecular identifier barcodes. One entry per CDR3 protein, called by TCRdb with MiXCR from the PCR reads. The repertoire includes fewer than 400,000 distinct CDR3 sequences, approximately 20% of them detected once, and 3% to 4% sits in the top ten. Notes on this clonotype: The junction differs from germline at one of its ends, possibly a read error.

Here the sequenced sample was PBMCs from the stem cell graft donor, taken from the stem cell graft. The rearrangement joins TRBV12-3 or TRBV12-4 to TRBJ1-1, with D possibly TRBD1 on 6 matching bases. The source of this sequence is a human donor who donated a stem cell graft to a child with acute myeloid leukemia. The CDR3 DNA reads TGTGCCAGCAGTCCACAGGGTGAAACTTTCTTT. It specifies CASSPQGETFF.